This TCR beta chain was obtained from a study of blood T cell repertoires in COVID-19. Overall study: Samples came from the United States, Italy and Spain, spanning acute and convalescent COVID-19. Nucleic acid was either cDNA or gDNA, and it came from T cells, B-cell-depleted T cells, or PBMCs.

Trimming removed 8 bases at V and 6 bases at J, with 28 bases between. This CDR3 is built from 17 residues. The germline V gene has CDR1 SNHLY and CDR2 FYNNEI. In the source study's methods: Counts of nucleated cells, estimated from reference gene primer amplification, were obtained. The repertoire was sequenced with immunoSEQ multiplex PCR; TCRdb's copy has only in-frame clones and lacks some. That table furnishes V, J and clone size, whereas the DNA furnished D and trimming. The data contain some 130,000 clones, over 75% of them singletons. The specimen was peripheral blood. The receptor's source is a human donor in a cohort sampled during active COVID-19. This chain connects TRBV2 to TRBJ1-2; no clear D. This chain's CDR3 is CASGSSGYDEAGNGYTF. In nucleotides, the CDR3 is TGTGCCAGCGGGAGCTCCGGGTACGACGAAGCGGGTAATGGCTACACCTTC.